Below are 22 T cell receptor beta chains sequenced from a single sample in a study of shared clonotypes between healthy human individuals. Only in-frame clones appear in the TCRdb table, and some are missing; sequencing was by immunoSEQ multiplex PCR. The repertoire consists of about 2.2 million clones, with just over 90% occurring once and the leading ten covering over 1.5%. The naive CD8 fraction comprised CD45RO-negative cells positively selected for CCR7 and excluded terminally differentiated effector memory CD45RA+ cells. The material sequenced was naive CD8+ T cells from PBMCs. All receptors derive from a man between 18 and 29 years old in good health. Some clones in this sample may be carry-over from other donors' samples.

The V call is TRBV19, the J call TRBJ1-1; D is uncertain. Germline lookup yields CDR1 LNHDA and CDR2 SQIVND (reference sequence). Trimming stripped 3 bases from V and 8 bases from J, with 10 bases between. This CDR3 spans 12 amino acids. Here the CDR3 DNA reads TGTGCCAGTAGTATTCGTACTACCGAAGCTTTCTTT. Residues: CASSIRTTEAFF.

CDR3 loop: CSALGGPKNEQFF. CDR3 DNA sequence: TGCAGCGCCTTAGGGGGTCCGAAGAATGAGCAGTTCTTC. The V and J genes are TRBV29-1 and TRBJ2-1; the D gene is possibly TRBD1 (6 bases). The CDR3 consists of 13 residues. In germline, CDR1 is SQVTM, CDR2 ANQGSEA. Trimming took off 7 bases at V and 7 bases at J, with 17 bases between the two ends.

This chain joins TRBV6-6 and TRBJ2-3; TRBD2 matches 8 bases. Germline V CDR1 and CDR2: MNHNY, SVGAGI (reference sequence). This CDR3 comprises 16 residues. The trim removed 6 bases at V and 3 bases at J, leaving 11 bases unmatched. CDR3 nucleotide sequence: TGTGCCAGCAGCCCACTAGCGGCCCTAGGGACAGATACGCAGTATTTT. Its translation: CASSPLAALGTDTQYF.

The V call is TRBV27, the J call TRBJ2-7, with a weak D call TRBD2 (6 bases). The V and J ends lost 7 bases and 3 bases respectively, with 16 bases between them. The CDR3 is 14 amino acids. CDR1 MNHEY and CDR2 SMNVEV come from the germline V gene (reference sequence). The CDR3 region is CASTPSGVGYEQYF. The CDR3, as DNA: TGTGCCAGCACCCCTTCGGGAGTCGGCTACGAGCAGTACTTC.

The rearrangement uses TRBV6-1 and TRBJ1-4; D may be TRBD1 (5 bases). The CDR3 extends over 15 amino acids. Germline CDR1 reads MNHNS; CDR2 reads SASEGT. Trimming took 6 bases from V and 3 from J, leaving 14 bases between them. The chain's CDR3 is CASSPRVGSNEKLFF. The CDR3 nucleotides are TGTGCCAGCAGCCCCAGGGTAGGCTCTAATGAAAAACTGTTTTTT.

This clone was found a few times. Within the sample, other DNA sequences also encode this same CDR3. This chain uses TRBV6-5 with TRBJ2-2; D call uncertain. Germline V gene data show CDR1 as MNHEY and CDR2 as SVGAGI. The CDR3 sequence is 12 residues long. V lost 3 bases and J lost 6, with 5 bases in between. The CDR3 loop is CASSYGSGELFF. The CDR3 DNA follows: TGTGCCAGCAGTTATGGATCCGGGGAGCTGTTTTTT.

V and J are TRBV9 and TRBJ2-1; D uncertain. The germline gives CDR1 SGDLS, CDR2 YYNGEE. V was shortened by 0 bases and J by 7 bases, with 14 bases between the two germline ends. This CDR3 is built from 15 residues. CDR3 sequence reads: CASSVAKASTNEQFF. CDR3 sequence (DNA): TGTGCCAGCAGCGTAGCTAAGGCTTCCACTAATGAGCAGTTCTTC.

J is TRBJ2-1 and V is TRBV30, with 8 bases fitting TRBD1. Germline V gene data show CDR1 as GTSNPN and CDR2 as SVGIG (reference sequence). V lost 5 bases and J lost 1; bases outside the gene matches: 1. This CDR3 has 13 residues. The CDR3 loop reads CAWDRGSYNEQFF. CDR3 coding DNA: TGTGCCTGGGACAGGGGATCCTACAATGAGCAGTTCTTC.

The chain recombines TRBV27 with TRBJ2-1, with D maybe TRBD2 (6 bases). The CDR3 is 15 residues long. CDR1 and CDR2 (germline): MNHEY, SMNVEV (reference sequence). Trimming cost V 3 bases and J 1 base, with 10 bases left between them. The CDR3 loop is CASSLRDPSYNEQFF. The CDR3 DNA follows: TGTGCCAGCAGTTTGCGGGATCCATCCTACAATGAGCAGTTCTTC.

The chain couples TRBV19 to TRBJ1-1; D is possibly TRBD1 (5 bases). V was pared by 11 bases and J by 6 bases, with 19 bases between. Looked up from germline, CDR1 is LNHDA and CDR2 is SQIVND (reference sequence). There are 13 residues in the CDR3. This chain's CDR3 is CAAYGAAGAEAFF. The CDR3 coding sequence is TGTGCCGCGTACGGGGCCGCAGGCGCTGAAGCTTTCTTT.

V is TRBV7-3 and J is TRBJ2-1, with 12 bases identical to TRBD1. Unmatched junction bases numbered 4, after V lost 2 bases and J lost 5 bases. CDR1 is SGHTA, CDR2 FQGTGA, per germline. This CDR3 has 16 amino acids. The CDR3, as DNA: TGTGCCAGCAGCTTAGGTTGGGACAGGGGGCACAATGAGCAGTTCTTC. This gives the protein CASSLGWDRGHNEQFF.

The rearrangement links TRBV11-2 to TRBJ2-5, with 7 bases lining up with TRBD2. This CDR3 spans 14 amino acids. From germline, CDR1 is SGHAT and CDR2 FQNNGV. Trimming took 0 bases from V and 5 from J; bases not matched to a gene: 3. The chain's CDR3 is CASSLEVGGETQYF. DNA for the CDR3: TGTGCCAGCAGCTTAGAGGTGGGGGGGGAGACCCAGTACTTC.

The chain uses TRBV7-8 and TRBJ1-3, with unresolved D. Germline values: CDR1 SGHVS, CDR2 FQNEAQ. This CDR3 comprises 14 residues. With 8 bases removed from V and 1 base from J, the gap between germline ends came to 12 bases. CDR3 DNA: TGTGCCAGCCAGAGGCCGGGGTCTGGAAACACCATATATTTT. Amino acid sequence: CASQRPGSGNTIYF.

The chain carries TRBV27 and TRBJ1-4; D gene ambiguous. Per the germline V gene, CDR1 is MNHEY and CDR2 is SMNVEV (reference sequence). The V end lost 3 bases, the J end lost 8 bases, and 13 bases lay between the germline ends. The CDR3 is 14 amino acids. This CDR3 reads CASSFMGSREKLFF. CDR3 sequence (DNA): TGTGCCAGCAGTTTTATGGGGTCGCGGGAAAAACTGTTTTTT. Complete variable domain (other parts from reference TRBV27 and TRBJ1-4): EAQVTQNPRYLITVTGKKLTVTCSQNMNHEYMSWYRQDPGLGLRQIYYSMNVEVTDKGDVPEGYKVSRKEKRNFPLILESPSPNQTSLYFCASSFMGSREKLFFGSGTQLSVL.

The chain is built from TRBV4-1 and TRBJ2-7; D possibly uses TRBD1 or TRBD2 (5 bases each). The V gene's germline CDR1 is MGHRA and CDR2 YSYEKL. Trimming shortened V by 1 base and J by 3 bases, and 16 bases separated the two germline ends. The CDR3 runs to 16 residues. CDR3 protein: CASSQGRGEGYYEQYF. The DNA for the CDR3 is TGCGCCAGCAGCCAAGGTAGGGGAGAAGGGTACTACGAGCAGTACTTC.

The V gene is TRBV7-3, the J gene TRBJ2-3; TRBD1 agrees at 9 bases. Trimming removed 0 bases from V and 5 bases from J; junction bases left unmatched: 6. Germline V CDR1 and CDR2: SGHTA, FQGTGA. The CDR3 sequence is 16 residues long. The CDR3 region is CASSLTGTGTRDTQYF. CDR3 sequence (DNA): TGTGCCAGCAGCTTAACAGGGACAGGGACACGAGATACGCAGTATTTT.

V gene TRBV9 combines with J gene TRBJ2-3, with D possibly being TRBD1 (6 bases). Trimming removed 0 bases at V and 2 bases at J, with 10 bases between. From germline, CDR1 is SGDLS and CDR2 YYNGEE. The CDR3 runs 15 residues. CDR3: CASSVEDSLTDTQYF. CDR3 sequence (DNA): TGTGCCAGCAGCGTAGAGGACAGCCTCACAGATACGCAGTATTTT.

The chain carries TRBV27 and TRBJ2-5; possible D gene TRBD2, 5 bases. This CDR3 has 18 residues. V was shortened by 5 bases and J by 2 bases, with 24 bases between the two germline ends. Germline lookup yields CDR1 MNHEY and CDR2 SMNVEV (reference sequence). The CDR3 nucleotides are TGTGCCAGCAGTCCAATCAGAGGAGGCTTGGCTTTGCAAGAGACCCAGTACTTC. Translated: CASSPIRGGLALQETQYF.

The V gene is TRBV2, the J gene TRBJ2-1, with 8 bases lining up with TRBD2. Germline V gene lookup returns CDR1 SNHLY and CDR2 FYNNEI. The CDR3 sequence is 17 residues long. V lost 4 bases, J lost 4 bases, and 12 bases stayed unmatched. Here the CDR3 DNA reads TGTGCCAGCAGTGGACCCGGGAGGGGGAGGTTATACAATGAGCAGTTCTTC. Translated: CASSGPGRGRLYNEQFF.

The rearrangement joins TRBV4-3 to TRBJ2-7, with 7 nucleotides matching TRBD2. V was clipped by 2 bases and J by 7 bases; unmatched bases: 11. The V gene's germline CDR1 is LGHNA and CDR2 YSLEER. CDR3 length: 15 amino acids. CDR3 DNA: TGCGCCAGCAGCCAATTCCGGGACTACCGCTTGGAGCAGTACTTC. Protein: CASSQFRDYRLEQYF.

This sequence joins TRBV27 and TRBJ2-7; either TRBD1 or TRBD2 may fit D (5 bases each). V was pared by 4 bases and J by 5 bases, with 12 bases between. CDR3 size: 13 residues. The germline V gene encodes CDR1 MNHEY and CDR2 SMNVEV (reference sequence). CDR3 region: CASSWGTVHEQYF. CDR3 sequence (DNA): TGTGCCAGCAGTTGGGGGACGGTCCACGAGCAGTACTTC.

The chain has TRBV5-4 and TRBJ2-2; tentative D call: TRBD1 (5 bases). CDR1 and CDR2 (germline): SGHNT, YYREEE (reference sequence). The length of the CDR3 is 16 residues. Trimming took 5 bases from V and 4 from J, leaving 18 bases between them. CDR3 sequence reads: CASRNSGARRTGELFF. The CDR3 region has the DNA TGTGCCAGCAGGAACTCTGGGGCCAGGCGCACCGGGGAGCTGTTTTTT.